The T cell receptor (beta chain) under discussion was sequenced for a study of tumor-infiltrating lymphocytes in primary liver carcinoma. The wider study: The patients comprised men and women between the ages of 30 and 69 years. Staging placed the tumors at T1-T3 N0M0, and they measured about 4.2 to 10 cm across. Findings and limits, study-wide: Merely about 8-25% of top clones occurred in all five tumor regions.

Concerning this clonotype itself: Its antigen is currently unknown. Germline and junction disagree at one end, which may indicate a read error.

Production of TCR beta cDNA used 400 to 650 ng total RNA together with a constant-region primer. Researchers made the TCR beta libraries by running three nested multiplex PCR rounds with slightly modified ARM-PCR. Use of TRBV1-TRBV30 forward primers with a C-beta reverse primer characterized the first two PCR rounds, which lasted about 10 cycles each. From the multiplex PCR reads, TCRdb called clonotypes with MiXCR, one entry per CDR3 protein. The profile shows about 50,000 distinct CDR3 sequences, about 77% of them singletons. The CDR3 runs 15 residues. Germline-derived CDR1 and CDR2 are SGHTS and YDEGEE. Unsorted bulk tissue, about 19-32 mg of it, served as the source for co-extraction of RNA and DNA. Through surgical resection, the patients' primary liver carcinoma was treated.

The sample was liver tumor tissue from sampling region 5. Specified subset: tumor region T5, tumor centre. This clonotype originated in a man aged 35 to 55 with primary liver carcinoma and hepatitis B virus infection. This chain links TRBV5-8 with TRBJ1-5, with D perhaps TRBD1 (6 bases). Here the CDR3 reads CASSLGATINQPQHF. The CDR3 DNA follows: TGTGCCAGCAGCCTGGGGGCGACGATCAATCAGCCCCAGCATTTC.